This record covers a single TCR beta chain. The CDR3 extends over 14 amino acids. CDR1 is DFQATT, CDR2 SNEGSKA, per germline (reference sequence). The V and J ends lost 3 bases and 7 bases respectively, with 15 bases between them. As processed by the authors: By means of reference gene primer amplification, nucleated cell counts were estimated. Clones were read by immunoSEQ multiplex PCR, and TCRdb kept only the in-frame ones, dropping some. V, J and clone size are taken as reported in that table, and D and trimming were inferred from the DNA itself. The sample holds tens of thousands of clones, 85% to 90% seen once. This record comes from a study of blood T cell repertoires in COVID-19. Turning to the study itself: The analysed material was cDNA or gDNA that came from T cells, B-cell-depleted T cells, or PBMCs.

The material sequenced was peripheral blood. The V gene is TRBV20-1, the J gene TRBJ2-2, with D possibly TRBD2 on 6 matching bases. The TCR was taken from a woman aged 70-85 years with acute or convalescent COVID-19. CDR3 sequence reads: CSASNREPGGELFF. The DNA for the CDR3 is TGCAGTGCTAGTAATCGGGAGCCCGGCGGGGAGCTGTTTTTT.